Following are 26 T cell receptor beta chains from one sample sequenced in a study of Ad26.COV2.S vaccination and SARS-CoV-2 variants (dated by TCRdb to about 2021). Libraries were built with the immunoSEQ multiplex PCR assay. TCRdb took this table from immuneACCESS and kept in-frame rearrangements with V and J called. Such tables lack part of the clones; where checked against another copy, unresolved V genes explain under half of the gap, and the rest is unexplained. The table for this sample lists under 400,000 clones; more than 75% of them were counted only once. 3.4% of the sample rests with the top ten. This specimen's treatment or condition label, interpreted: 19 received Ad26.COV2.S at low or high dose, single or two shots; roughly five received placebo; per-sample allocation not given. For vaccine and placebo recipients, the sequenced repertoires came from samples collected on day 63 after the first injection.

This sample comprised peripheral blood, obtained in a trial of Ad26.COV2.S vaccine versus placebo. Receptor source: a person aged 18-65 years who received the Ad26.COV2.S COVID-19 vaccine or a placebo.

This clone came up once. The V call is TRBV7-9, the J call TRBJ1-2; 7 nucleotides agree with TRBD1. This CDR3 is built from 14 residues. Per germline, CDR1 SEHNR and CDR2 FQNEAQ (reference sequence). The ends lost 5 bases at V and 4 bases at J; junction bases unmatched: 7. Written as DNA, the CDR3 is TGTGCCAGCAGCCCCCAGACAGGGTTCTATGGCTACACCTTC. Translation gives CASSPQTGFYGYTF. Based on the CDR3 plus reference TRBV7-9 and TRBJ1-2, the full variable domain is DTGVSQNPRHKITKRGQNVTFRCDPISEHNRLYWYRQTLGQGPEFLTYFQNEAQLEKSRLLSDRFSAERPKGSFSTLEIQRTEQGDSAMYLCASSPQTGFYGYTFGSGTRLTVV.

The chain uses TRBV19 and TRBJ2-7; D is perhaps TRBD1 (6 bases). CDR3 length equals 14 residues. The V and J ends lost 3 bases and 6 bases respectively, with 15 bases between them. Germline values: CDR1 LNHDA, CDR2 SQIVND (reference sequence). CDR3 coding DNA: TGTGCCAGTAGTATTGGTCAGGGGCTCGGCGAGCAGTACTTC. Its protein product is CASSIGQGLGEQYF. Using reference TRBV19 and TRBJ2-7 for the parts outside the CDR3, the full variable domain is DGGITQSPKYLFRKEGQNVTLSCEQNLNHDAMYWYRQDPGQGLRLIYYSQIVNDFQKGDIAEGYSVSREKKESFPLTVTSAQKNPTAFYLCASSIGQGLGEQYFGPGTRLTVT.

The chain recombines TRBV28 with TRBJ1-6; 9 bases match TRBD1. Germline loops: CDR1 MDHEN, CDR2 SYDVKM. V lost 5 bases and J lost 9; bases outside the gene matches: 8. The CDR3 totals 15 residues. Written as DNA, the CDR3 is TGTGCCAGCAGTCGTATTAACAGGGGGCTTTCACCCCTCCACTTT. This gives the protein CASSRINRGLSPLHF.

CDR3 nucleotide sequence: TGCGCCAGCAGCTTGGTAAATGGCAGGGGACAAGAGACCCAGTACTTC. Translation: CASSLVNGRGQETQYF. This chain connects TRBV5-1 to TRBJ2-5; perhaps TRBD1 as D (6 bases). The CDR3 is made up of 16 amino acids. The germline gives CDR1 SGHRS, CDR2 YFSETQ. Trimming cost V 0 bases and J 2 bases, with 14 bases left between them.

The chain recombines TRBV7-3 with TRBJ2-3; TRBD2 agrees at 13 bases. Germline assignment: CDR1 SGHTA and CDR2 FQGTGA. The J segment lost 4 bases and the V segment lost 6 bases, leaving 7 bases of the junction unmatched. The CDR3 extends over 16 amino acids. CDR3: CASSPRTSGGPDTQYF. In DNA form, the CDR3 reads TGTGCCAGCAGTCCCCGGACTAGCGGGGGACCAGATACGCAGTATTTT. Full variable domain (outside the CDR3, taken from reference TRBV7-3 and TRBJ2-3): GAGVSQTPSNKVTEKGKYVELRCDPISGHTALYWYRQSLGQGPEFLIYFQGTGAADDSGLPNDRFFAVRPEGSVSTLKIQRTERGDSAVYLCASSPRTSGGPDTQYFGPGTRLTVL.

This chain uses TRBV12-3 or TRBV12-4 with TRBJ2-7, with TRBD1 matching 8 bases. The V segment lost 6 bases and the J segment 2 bases; nucleotides outside the gene matches: 3. The CDR3 spans 13 residues. CDR3 nucleotide sequence: TGTGCCAGCAGGACAGGGGCTACCTACGAGCAGTACTTC. Translating gives CASRTGATYEQYF.

About this clone itself: Other DNA variants within this sample encode the same CDR3. The chain uses TRBV5-4 and TRBJ2-2; 10 nucleotides align to TRBD2. J lost 2 bases, V lost 4 bases, and 2 bases had no gene match. CDR3 length: 15 amino acids. Germline CDR1 is SGHNT and CDR2 is YYREEE (reference sequence). CDR3: CASSRTSGNTGELFF. In DNA form, the CDR3 reads TGTGCCAGCAGCCGGACTAGCGGAAACACCGGGGAGCTGTTTTTT.

The chain is built from TRBV18 and TRBJ1-2, with a tentative D call TRBD1 (6 bases). The V gene lost 2 bases and the J gene lost 2 bases, with 15 bases spanning the gap. CDR3 length: 16 residues. Germline V gene lookup returns CDR1 KGHSH and CDR2 LQKENI. CDR3: CASSPTGGGQNYGYTF. The CDR3 nucleotides are TGTGCCAGCTCACCAACCGGTGGGGGGCAGAACTATGGCTACACCTTC.

J is TRBJ1-1 and V is TRBV28; D is unclear. Germline V gives CDR1 MDHEN, CDR2 SYDVKM. The CDR3 covers 15 residues. V dropped 4 bases and J dropped 3 bases, with 15 bases sitting between them. The CDR3 nucleotides read TGTGCCAGCAGTTCCTACCAGGTTTGGGACACTGAAGCTTTCTTT. Amino acids: CASSSYQVWDTEAFF. Full variable domain (missing parts from reference TRBV28 and TRBJ1-1): DVKVTQSSRYLVKRTGEKVFLECVQDMDHENMFWYRQDPGLGLRLIYFSYDVKMKEKGDIPEGYSVSREKKERFSLILESASTNQTSMYLCASSSYQVWDTEAFFGQGTRLTVV.

J is TRBJ1-4 and V is TRBV6-5; TRBD1 might be the D (6 bases). The germline CDR1 and CDR2 sequences are MNHEY and SVGAGI. Trimming cost V 6 bases and J 2 bases, with 13 bases left between them. The CDR3 contains 15 residues. The DNA of the CDR3 is TGTGCCAGCAGGAACCGGACAGCTACTAATGAAAAACTGTTTTTT. Protein product: CASRNRTATNEKLFF.

The V gene is TRBV2, the J gene TRBJ2-3, with unresolved D. The CDR3 sequence is 10 residues long. Trimming took off 7 bases at V and 4 bases at J, with 3 bases between the two ends. CDR1 is SNHLY and CDR2 is FYNNEI in the germline V gene. CDR3 sequence reads: CASTADTQYF. The CDR3 nucleotides read TGTGCCAGCACGGCAGATACGCAGTATTTT.

CDR3 DNA: TGTGCCAGCAGCCCCGGGGGTGGGGCGCGGTATGGTGGCTACACCTTC. This encodes CASSPGGGARYGGYTF. The rearrangement links TRBV4-2 to TRBJ1-2; possibly TRBD1 for D (5 bases). Trimming stripped 4 bases from V and 7 bases from J, with 22 bases between. This CDR3 spans 16 amino acids. In germline, CDR1 is LGHNA, CDR2 YNFKEQ.

The J gene is TRBJ1-2, the V gene TRBV7-2; 8 bases are shared with TRBD1. J gave up 4 bases and V 5 bases, and 3 bases lay outside the gene matches. The germline CDR1 and CDR2 sequences are SGHTA and FQGNSA. The CDR3 spans 13 residues. The CDR3 region is CASSGTGGYGYTF. CDR3 coding DNA: TGTGCCAGCAGCGGCACAGGGGGCTATGGCTACACCTTC.

This clone was counted once. The rearrangement joins TRBV5-1 to TRBJ1-6; no firm D call. From germline, CDR1 is SGHRS and CDR2 YFSETQ. This CDR3 has 14 residues. The V end was cut by 0 bases, the J end by 10 bases, with 11 bases between. The CDR3 is CASSLEVGPSPLHF. The CDR3 coding sequence is TGCGCCAGCAGCTTGGAGGTTGGACCCTCACCCCTCCACTTT.

The sample holds many counts of this clone. The genes are TRBV4-2 and TRBJ1-1; weak D call: TRBD1 (6 bases). CDR3 size: 15 residues. The germline V gene has CDR1 LGHNA and CDR2 YNFKEQ. Trimming left V 0 bases short and J 10 bases short, with 18 bases between. The CDR3 protein is CASSQEGSGGRIAFF. In DNA form, the CDR3 reads TGTGCCAGCAGCCAAGAAGGGTCCGGGGGCCGAATAGCTTTCTTT.

This clone was seen a few times. V gene TRBV12-5 combines with J gene TRBJ2-3; 9 bases fit TRBD2. The V and J ends lost 1 base and 6 bases, in that order; junction bases with no gene match: 5. CDR3 length: 15 residues. CDR1 is LGHNT and CDR2 is FRNRAP in the germline V gene. The chain's CDR3 is CASGLDGLATDTQYF. DNA for the CDR3: TGTGCTAGTGGTTTGGACGGACTAGCGACGGATACGCAGTATTTT.

The chain recombines TRBV5-1 with TRBJ1-1, with a weak D call TRBD1 (5 bases). CDR1 is SGHRS, CDR2 YFSETQ, per germline. Trimming took 5 bases from V and 1 from J, leaving 12 bases between them. The CDR3 has 14 residues. CDR3 nucleotide sequence: TGCGCCAGCAGAGGGTGGGGGGAGAACACTGAAGCTTTCTTT. Its protein product is CASRGWGENTEAFF.

The chain recombines TRBV6-5 with TRBJ2-7; D is perhaps TRBD2 (5 bases). Germline V gene lookup returns CDR1 MNHEY and CDR2 SVGAGI. V shed 0 bases and J shed 3 bases, with 12 bases lying between them. The CDR3 totals 15 residues. The CDR3 region is CASSYSRGKIYEQYF. In DNA, the CDR3 is TGTGCCAGCAGTTACTCCCGGGGAAAAATCTACGAGCAGTACTTC.

The CDR3 region is CASSLSPRFRTGNTGELFF. CDR3 nucleotides: TGTGCCAGCAGTTTATCACCTCGATTCCGGACAGGGAACACCGGGGAGCTGTTTTTT. The rearrangement links TRBV27 to TRBJ2-2; the match to TRBD1 covers 7 bases. In germline, CDR1 is MNHEY, CDR2 SMNVEV (reference sequence). CDR3 length: 19 residues. Trimming cost V 0 bases and J 1 base; bases outside gene matches: 11.

The V call is TRBV7-2, the J call TRBJ2-1; D gene ambiguous. The CDR3 length is 13 residues. Germline V gene data show CDR1 as SGHTA and CDR2 as FQGNSA. V was shortened by 1 base and J by 10 bases, with 11 bases between the two germline ends. As DNA, the CDR3 is TGTGCCAGCAGCTTAGTCGGGTTTCCAGAGCAGTTCTTC. This translates into CASSLVGFPEQFF.

The J gene is TRBJ2-2, the V gene TRBV27, with D unclear. CDR3 size: 12 residues. Trimming took 3 bases from V and 2 from J, leaving 1 base between them. The germline gives CDR1 MNHEY, CDR2 SMNVEV (reference sequence). In DNA form, the CDR3 reads TGTGCCAGCAGTTTCAACACCGGGGAGCTGTTTTTT. Protein sequence: CASSFNTGELFF.

This sequence joins TRBV27 and TRBJ2-5; 12 bases are a match to TRBD2. Trimming at V came to 7 bases and at J to 2 bases, leaving 2 bases not matched to a gene. The CDR3 has 14 amino acids. Per germline, CDR1 MNHEY and CDR2 SMNVEV (reference sequence). CDR3 protein: CASKLAGGQETQYF. CDR3 DNA: TGTGCCAGCAAACTAGCGGGGGGTCAAGAGACCCAGTACTTC.

This sequence joins TRBV12-3 or TRBV12-4 and TRBJ1-5, with 9 positions matching TRBD1. Trimming at V came to 5 bases and at J to 9 bases, leaving 2 bases not matched to a gene. This CDR3 region has 12 residues. CDR3 in DNA: TGTGCCAGCAGTCTGGACAGGGGGCCCCAGCATTTT. It codes for CASSLDRGPQHF.

V usage is TRBV5-1 and J usage is TRBJ1-2, with D uncertain. Trimming cost V 3 bases and J 1 base, with 7 bases left between them. From germline, CDR1 is SGHRS and CDR2 YFSETQ. The CDR3 spans 13 residues. For the CDR3, the DNA is TGCGCCAGCAGCTCCGATGTTAACTATGGCTACACCTTC. Protein sequence: CASSSDVNYGYTF.

The rearrangement uses TRBV5-1 and TRBJ2-4; D unclear. V gave up 1 base and J gave up 0 bases, with 5 bases separating them. The V gene's germline CDR1 is SGHRS and CDR2 YFSETQ. CDR3 length: 14 amino acids. CDR3 bases: TGCGCCAGCAGCTTGCAGGAAGCCAAAAACATTCAGTACTTC. This gives the protein CASSLQEAKNIQYF.

Note on this clone: Other DNA sequences of this sample code for an identical CDR3. The V and J genes are TRBV30 and TRBJ2-7; 10 bases are shared with TRBD2. The CDR3 consists of 12 residues. Losses at the gene ends were 4 bases for V and 4 bases for J; bases not matched to a gene: 1. Germline lookup yields CDR1 GTSNPN and CDR2 SVGIG (reference sequence). The chain's CDR3 is CAWTSGGYEQYF. In nucleotides, the CDR3 is TGTGCCTGGACTAGCGGGGGATACGAGCAGTACTTC. Complete variable domain (other parts from reference TRBV30 and TRBJ2-7): SQTIHQWPATLVQPVGSPLSLECTVEGTSNPNLYWYRQAAGRGLQLLFYSVGIGQISSEVPQNLSASRPQDRQFILSSKKLLLSDSGFYLCAWTSGGYEQYFGPGTRLTVT.